Below, 5 T cell receptor beta chains from the same sample are listed, as sequenced in a study of CD8+ T cells in alopecia areata. Sequencing relied on a cDNA template that was reverse transcribed from extracted RNA. Data came from immunoSEQ multiplex PCR; TCRdb stores just in-frame clones and leaves some out. The table records 100,000 to 150,000 clones, around two fifths of them present only once. Sequencing was performed on CD4+ T cells sorted from blood. The receptors stem from a human donor with alopecia areata.

This clone has just a few counts. The V and J genes are TRBV29-1 and TRBJ1-1; no firm D call. The V gene's germline CDR1 is SQVTM and CDR2 ANQGSEA. V was cut by 1 base and J by 2 bases, with 8 bases left in between. This CDR3 has 13 amino acids. Here the CDR3 DNA reads TGCAGCGTTGAAGGGCGGTTAAACACTGAAGCTTTCTTT. Translated, it gives CSVEGRLNTEAFF.

This chain links TRBV4-3 with TRBJ2-3; D may be TRBD2 (7 bases). The V end was cut by 3 bases, the J end by 6 bases, with 16 bases between. Germline-derived CDR1 and CDR2 are LGHNA and YSLEER. The CDR3 runs to 15 residues. In DNA, the CDR3 is TGCGCCAGCAGCCACGAGGGGGGGGCTGGGGATACGCAGTATTTT. It encodes CASSHEGGAGDTQYF.

The chain uses TRBV5-1 and TRBJ2-3; D is possibly TRBD1 or TRBD2 (5 bases each). The ends were cut back, 0 bases at V and 6 bases at J, with 17 bases in the middle. Germline loops: CDR1 SGHRS, CDR2 YFSETQ. CDR3 length: 16 amino acids. DNA for the CDR3: TGCGCCAGCAGCTTGGCCCGATCGGGGCGAGCCGATACGCAGTATTTT. It codes for CASSLARSGRADTQYF.

The chain is built from TRBV30 and TRBJ1-5; 9 nucleotides agree with TRBD1. This CDR3 comprises 13 residues. Germline values: CDR1 GTSNPN, CDR2 SVGIG (reference sequence). Trimming cost V 6 bases and J 6 bases; bases outside gene matches: 6. The chain's CDR3 is CACTTGGGQPQHF. DNA for the CDR3: TGTGCCTGCACGACAGGGGGAGGTCAGCCCCAGCATTTT.

This clone was detected only once. The chain employs TRBV28 and TRBJ2-4, with D possibly being TRBD1 or TRBD2 (6 bases each). CDR1 and CDR2 (germline): MDHEN, SYDVKM. V dropped 6 bases and J dropped 12 bases, with 15 bases sitting between them. This CDR3 region has 12 residues. In DNA form, the CDR3 reads TGTGCCAGCAGACTCCCGGGGGCCGGTCAGTACTTC. Its translation is CASRLPGAGQYF.